The next 15 T cell receptor beta chains were all read from a single sample in a study of CD8 T cells in ankylosing spondylitis. In TCRdb, the 5' RACE reads were re-called with MiXCR into one record per CDR3 protein. The repertoire holds 250,000 to 350,000 distinct CDR3 sequences, with around 20% as singletons. The sample was blood, either unsorted or a sorted T cell fraction (not recorded which). The source is a female donor with ankylosing spondylitis or in good health (not recorded which).

This chain joins TRBV19 and TRBJ2-1, with TRBD2 matching over 7 bases. The junction had 5 bases not matched to a gene; V was cut back by 5 bases and J by 10 bases. Germline V gene data show CDR1 as LNHDA and CDR2 as SQIVND (reference sequence). The CDR3 runs to 12 residues. The CDR3 reads CASSHPGGEQFF. In nucleotides, the CDR3 is TGTGCCAGTAGTCACCCGGGAGGCGAGCAGTTCTTC.

The table lists this clonotype with a few counts. This chain uses TRBV6-5 with TRBJ2-1; 9 bases match TRBD1. Losses at the gene ends were 4 bases for V and 1 base for J; bases not matched to a gene: 2. Germline CDR1 and CDR2: MNHEY and SVGAGI. The CDR3 has 15 amino acids. The CDR3 nucleotides are TGTGCCAGCAGTTCCGGGACAGGGTCCTACAATGAGCAGTTCTTC. It translates to CASSSGTGSYNEQFF.

The sample holds a few counts of this clonotype. The chain uses TRBV29-1 and TRBJ2-7, with 7 bases fitting TRBD1. Per germline, CDR1 SQVTM and CDR2 ANQGSEA. The CDR3 runs 15 residues. J was trimmed by 5 bases and V by 3 bases; bases with no gene match: 13. For the CDR3, the DNA is TGCAGCGTTGATGTGGCGACAGGGTTTTTCGACGAGCAGTACTTC. Translating it yields CSVDVATGFFDEQYF.

There are many counts of this clonotype. This sequence joins TRBV20-1 and TRBJ2-3; 12 bases are shared with TRBD2. The CDR3 is made up of 16 amino acids. With 4 bases clipped from V and 1 base from J, the junction kept 6 bases outside the gene matches. In germline, CDR1 is DFQATT, CDR2 SNEGSKA (reference sequence). This CDR3 is CSAINRLAGGTDTQYF. DNA of the CDR3: TGCAGTGCTATCAACAGACTAGCGGGAGGCACAGATACGCAGTATTTT.

This clonotype was seen a handful of times. The rearrangement joins TRBV20-1 to TRBJ2-7, with TRBD2 identical over 7 bases. CDR1 DFQATT and CDR2 SNEGSKA come from the germline V gene (reference sequence). J lost 6 bases, V lost 0 bases, and 2 bases had no gene match. This CDR3 has 12 residues. In DNA form, the CDR3 reads TGCAGTGCTAGAGAAGGGAGGGGCGAGCAGTACTTC. This encodes CSAREGRGEQYF.

This clonotype was observed a few times. V usage is TRBV24-1 and J usage is TRBJ2-1; no reliable D call. Germline assignment: CDR1 KGHDR and CDR2 SFDVKD. The V and J ends lost 5 bases and 5 bases respectively, with 3 bases between them. CDR3 length equals 11 residues. CDR3 DNA sequence: TGTGCCACCAGTGGGGACAATGAGCAGTTCTTC. Its translation is CATSGDNEQFF.

In its sample, this clonotype was seen a few times. The junction departs from the called germline gene at one end, perhaps through a read error. The rearrangement links TRBV6-5 to TRBJ2-7; possible D gene TRBD1, 6 bases. CDR3 length: 14 amino acids. The V gene's germline CDR1 is MNHEY and CDR2 SVGAGI. In DNA, the CDR3 is TGTGCCAGCAGCTACTCTCTGGACAGTACCGAGCAGTACTTC. Amino acid sequence: CASSYSLDSTEQYF.

Many counts were recorded for this clonotype. Here the CDR3 reads CASKGSGQNEKLFF. The CDR3 region has the DNA TGTGCCAGCAAGGGGTCAGGCCAAAATGAAAAACTGTTTTTT. The chain links TRBV27 to TRBJ1-4; possible D gene TRBD1, 5 bases. The germline CDR1 and CDR2 sequences are MNHEY and SMNVEV (reference sequence). With 7 bases removed from V and 5 bases from J, the gap between germline ends came to 14 bases. CDR3 length: 14 amino acids.

This clonotype was detected a few times. The rearrangement uses TRBV28 and TRBJ2-1; TRBD2 aligns across 7 bases. With V trimmed by 6 bases and J by 2 bases, 7 bases remained unmatched. Germline CDR1 and CDR2: MDHEN and SYDVKM. This CDR3 has 15 residues. This CDR3 is CASSRAGRAYNEQFF. In DNA form, the CDR3 reads TGTGCCAGCAGCCGCGCTGGGAGGGCCTACAATGAGCAGTTCTTC.

V usage is TRBV7-8 and J usage is TRBJ2-3; D unresolved. Germline values: CDR1 SGHVS, CDR2 FQNEAQ. The CDR3 contains 15 residues. Trimming stripped 2 bases from V and 0 bases from J, with 9 bases between. The CDR3 coding sequence is TGTGCCAGCAGCTTAAGTAGGCGCAGCACAGATACGCAGTATTTT. This codes for CASSLSRRSTDTQYF.

This clonotype has more than one count but fewer than ten. The J gene is TRBJ1-1, the V gene TRBV25-1; D ambiguous. Per germline, CDR1 MGHDK and CDR2 SYGVNS. The CDR3 spans 13 residues. V shed 2 bases and J shed 4 bases, with 8 bases lying between them. The CDR3 loop reads CASSELGSTEAFF. The CDR3 DNA follows: TGTGCCAGCAGTGAACTGGGATCCACTGAAGCTTTCTTT. Full variable domain (outside the CDR3, taken from reference TRBV25-1 and TRBJ1-1): EADIYQTPRYLVIGTGKKITLECSQTMGHDKMYWYQQDPGMELHLIHYSYGVNSTEKGDLSSESTVSRIRTEHFPLTLESARPSHTSQYLCASSELGSTEAFFGQGTRLTVV.

The chain uses TRBV19 and TRBJ1-5, with a possible D match to TRBD1 (5 bases). From germline, CDR1 is LNHDA and CDR2 SQIVND (reference sequence). Trimming shortened V by 3 bases and J by 7 bases, and 13 bases separated the two germline ends. The CDR3 is 14 residues long. CDR3 amino acids: CASSIGAGQQPQHF. Written as DNA, the CDR3 is TGTGCCAGTAGTATCGGAGCAGGGCAACAGCCCCAGCATTTT.

This clonotype was observed a few times. The chain recombines TRBV18 with TRBJ1-2; possible D gene TRBD1, 6 bases. Trimming left V 8 bases short and J 2 bases short, with 15 bases between. The CDR3 has 14 amino acids. Germline V CDR1 and CDR2: KGHSH, LQKENI. The CDR3 protein is CASAVRGENYGYTF. The CDR3 DNA reads as TGTGCCAGCGCCGTAAGGGGGGAAAACTATGGCTACACCTTC.

The chain recombines TRBV12-3 or TRBV12-4 with TRBJ2-2; D uncertain. Between the trimmed V and J ends, which lost 6 bases and 7 bases, there was a span of 12 bases. The CDR3 loop spans 13 amino acids. DNA for the CDR3: TGTGCCAGCAGCCCCTTTTATAACGGGGAGCTGTTTTTT. Its translation: CASSPFYNGELFF.

The chain is built from TRBV12-5 and TRBJ2-7, with D tentatively TRBD1 (6 bases). The CDR3 runs 15 residues. The ends were cut back, 6 bases at V and 0 bases at J, with 15 bases in the middle. Germline V gene sequence: CDR1 LGHNT, CDR2 FRNRAP. The CDR3 nucleotides read TGTGCTAGTGGCCTCTCGCAGGGGAGCTCCTACGAGCAGTACTTC. It yields the protein CASGLSQGSSYEQYF.